This T cell receptor (beta chain) was documented in a study of T cell responses to AZD1222 COVID-19 vaccine. Whole-study findings and limits: Clonal diversity may have been underestimated, and the donors were mostly white British, with more females than males. None of the repertoires were sampled until the peak T cell response had passed.

The CDR3 has 12 amino acids. Trimming took 5 bases from V and 7 from J, leaving 11 bases between them. Per the germline V gene, CDR1 is MDHEN and CDR2 is SYDVKM. About this clone: What it binds is not known.

Data came from immunoSEQ multiplex PCR; TCRdb stores just in-frame clones and leaves some out. This table has 110,000 or so clones, about nine tenths appearing once. The TCR was taken from an adult who received the AZD1222 COVID-19 vaccine. The chain links TRBV28 to TRBJ1-2, with D tentatively TRBD1 (6 bases). Source: peripheral blood, taken 28 days after the second AZD1222 dose. Written as DNA, the CDR3 is TGTGCCAGCAGTGGTTACAGGGTTGGCTACACCTTC. As protein: CASSGYRVGYTF.